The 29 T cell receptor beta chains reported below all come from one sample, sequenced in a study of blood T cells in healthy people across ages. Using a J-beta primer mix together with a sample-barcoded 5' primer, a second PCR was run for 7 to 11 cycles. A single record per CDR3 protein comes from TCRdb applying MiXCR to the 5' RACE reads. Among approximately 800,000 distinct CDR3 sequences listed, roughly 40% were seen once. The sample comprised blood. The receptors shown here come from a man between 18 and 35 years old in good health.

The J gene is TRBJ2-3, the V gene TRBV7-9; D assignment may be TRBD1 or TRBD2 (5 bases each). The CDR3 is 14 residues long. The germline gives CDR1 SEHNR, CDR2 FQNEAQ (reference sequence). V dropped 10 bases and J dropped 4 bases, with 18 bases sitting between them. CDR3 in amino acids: CATVSRGGADTQYF. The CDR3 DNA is TGTGCCACAGTATCGCGTGGGGGTGCAGATACGCAGTATTTT.

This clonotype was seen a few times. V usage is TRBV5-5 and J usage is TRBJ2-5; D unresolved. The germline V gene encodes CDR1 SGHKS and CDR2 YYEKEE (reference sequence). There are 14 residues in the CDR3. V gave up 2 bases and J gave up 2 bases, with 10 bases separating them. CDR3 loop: CASSFPGSQETQYF. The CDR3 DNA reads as TGTGCCAGCAGCTTTCCGGGCAGTCAAGAGACCCAGTACTTC.

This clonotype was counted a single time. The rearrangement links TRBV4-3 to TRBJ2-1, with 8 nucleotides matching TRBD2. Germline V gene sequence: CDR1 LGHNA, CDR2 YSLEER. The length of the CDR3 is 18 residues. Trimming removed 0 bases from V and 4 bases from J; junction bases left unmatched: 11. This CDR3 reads CASSQDFAGTRVYNEQFF. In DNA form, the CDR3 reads TGCGCCAGCAGCCAAGATTTTGCAGGGACTAGGGTGTACAATGAGCAGTTCTTC.

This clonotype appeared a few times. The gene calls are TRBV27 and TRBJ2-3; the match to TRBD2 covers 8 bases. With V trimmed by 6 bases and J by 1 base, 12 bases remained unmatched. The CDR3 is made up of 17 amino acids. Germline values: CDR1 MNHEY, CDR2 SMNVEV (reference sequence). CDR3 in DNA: TGTGCCAGCAGCCCTCTTGGTCGTAGCGGGGGCACAGATACGCAGTATTTT. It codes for CASSPLGRSGGTDTQYF.

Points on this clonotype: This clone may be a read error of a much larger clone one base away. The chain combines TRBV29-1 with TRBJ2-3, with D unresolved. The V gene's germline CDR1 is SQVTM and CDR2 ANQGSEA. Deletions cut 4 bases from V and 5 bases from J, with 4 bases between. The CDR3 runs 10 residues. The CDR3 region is CSVGLDTQYF. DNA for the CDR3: TGCAGCGTTGGGCTAGATACGCAGTATTTT.

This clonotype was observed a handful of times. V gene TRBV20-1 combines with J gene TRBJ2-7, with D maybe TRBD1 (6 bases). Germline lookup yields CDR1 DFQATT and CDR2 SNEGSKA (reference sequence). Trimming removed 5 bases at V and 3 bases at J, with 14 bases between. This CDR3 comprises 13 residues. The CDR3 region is CSAVQGIGYEQYF. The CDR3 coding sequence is TGCAGTGCTGTTCAGGGGATAGGCTACGAGCAGTACTTC.

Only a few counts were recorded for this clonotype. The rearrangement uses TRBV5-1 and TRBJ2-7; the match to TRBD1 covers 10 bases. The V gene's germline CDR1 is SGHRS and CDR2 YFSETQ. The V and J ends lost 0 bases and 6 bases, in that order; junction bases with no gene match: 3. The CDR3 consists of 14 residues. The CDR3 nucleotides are TGCGCCAGCAGCTTGGCCGGACAGGGGGGCGAGCAGTACTTC. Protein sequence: CASSLAGQGGEQYF. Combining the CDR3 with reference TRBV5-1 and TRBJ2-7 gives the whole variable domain KAGVTQTPRYLIKTRGQQVTLSCSPISGHRSVSWYQQTPGQGLQFLFEYFSETQRNKGNFPGRFSGRQFSNSRSEMNVSTLELGDSALYLCASSLAGQGGEQYFGPGTRLTVT.

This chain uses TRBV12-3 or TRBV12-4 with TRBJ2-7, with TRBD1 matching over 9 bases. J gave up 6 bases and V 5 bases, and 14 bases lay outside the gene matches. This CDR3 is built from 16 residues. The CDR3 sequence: CASSPVSGQGLREQYF. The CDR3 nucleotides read TGTGCCAGCAGTCCCGTATCGGGACAGGGTCTGCGCGAGCAGTACTTC.

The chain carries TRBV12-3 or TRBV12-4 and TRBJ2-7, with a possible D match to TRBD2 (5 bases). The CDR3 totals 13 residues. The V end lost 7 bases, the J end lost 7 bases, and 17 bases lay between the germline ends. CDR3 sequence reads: CASTGLGKNEQYF. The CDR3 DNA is TGTGCCAGCACCGGACTGGGGAAAAATGAGCAGTACTTC.

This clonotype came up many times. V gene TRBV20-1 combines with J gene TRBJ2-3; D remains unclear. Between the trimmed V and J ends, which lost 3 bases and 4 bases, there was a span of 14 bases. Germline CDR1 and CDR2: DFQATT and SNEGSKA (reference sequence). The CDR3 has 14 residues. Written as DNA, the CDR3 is TGCAGTGCTAGCCCCCCCGAGATAGCAGATACGCAGTATTTT. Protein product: CSASPPEIADTQYF.

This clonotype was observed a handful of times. The chain's CDR3 is CASSVGVQGTDTQYF. CDR3 sequence (DNA): TGTGCCAGCAGCGTAGGGGTACAGGGCACAGATACGCAGTATTTT. The chain joins TRBV9 to TRBJ2-3; possible D gene TRBD1, 5 bases. CDR3 length: 15 residues. Looked up from germline, CDR1 is SGDLS and CDR2 is YYNGEE. Trimming pared 0 bases from V and 1 base from J, leaving 9 bases between.

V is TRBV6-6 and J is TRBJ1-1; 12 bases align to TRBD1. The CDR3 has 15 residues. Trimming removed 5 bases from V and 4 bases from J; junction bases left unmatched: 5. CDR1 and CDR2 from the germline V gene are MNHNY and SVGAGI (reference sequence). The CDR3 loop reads CASSPRGQGATEAFF. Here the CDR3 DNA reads TGTGCCAGCAGTCCAAGGGGACAGGGGGCCACTGAAGCTTTCTTT.

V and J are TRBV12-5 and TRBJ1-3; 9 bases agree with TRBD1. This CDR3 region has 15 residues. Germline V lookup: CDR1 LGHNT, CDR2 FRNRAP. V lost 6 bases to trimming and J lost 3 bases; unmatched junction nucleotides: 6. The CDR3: CASGRGQGGGNTIYF. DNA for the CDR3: TGTGCTAGTGGGAGGGGACAGGGAGGTGGAAACACCATATATTTT. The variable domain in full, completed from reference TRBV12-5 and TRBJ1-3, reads DARVTQTPRHKVTEMGQEVTMRCQPILGHNTVFWYRQTMMQGLELLAYFRNRAPLDDSGMPKDRFSAEMPDATLATLKIQPSEPRDSAVYFCASGRGQGGGNTIYFGEGSWLTVV.

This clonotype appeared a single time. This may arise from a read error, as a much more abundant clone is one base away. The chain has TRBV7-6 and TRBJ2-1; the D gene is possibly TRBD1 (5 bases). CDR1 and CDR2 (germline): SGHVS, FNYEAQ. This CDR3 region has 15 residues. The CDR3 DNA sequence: TGTGCCAGCAGCTTAGAGGCAGGGTCTCACAATGGGCAGTTCTTC. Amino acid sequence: CASSLEAGSHNGQFF.

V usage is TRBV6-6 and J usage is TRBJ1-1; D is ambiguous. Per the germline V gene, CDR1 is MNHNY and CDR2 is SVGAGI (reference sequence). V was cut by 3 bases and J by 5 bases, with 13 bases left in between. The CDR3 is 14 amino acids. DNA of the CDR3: TGTGCCAGCAGTTATCAAGAGGTGGGAACTGAAGCTTTCTTT. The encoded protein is CASSYQEVGTEAFF.

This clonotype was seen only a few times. The CDR3 reads CASSPEVGGRRDTQYF. The CDR3 nucleotides read TGTGCCAGCAGCCCAGAGGTCGGGGGGCGGCGAGATACGCAGTATTTT. V is TRBV14 and J is TRBJ2-3, with D perhaps matching TRBD2 (7 bases). Trimming took off 4 bases at V and 5 bases at J, with 19 bases between the two ends. The CDR3 totals 16 residues. Looked up from germline, CDR1 is SGHDN and CDR2 is FVKESK.

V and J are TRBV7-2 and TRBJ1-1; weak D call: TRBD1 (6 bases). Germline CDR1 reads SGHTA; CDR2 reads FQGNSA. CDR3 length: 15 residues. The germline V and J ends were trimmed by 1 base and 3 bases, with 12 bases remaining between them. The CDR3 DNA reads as TGTGCCAGCAGCTTAGTCGGGGGCGTGGACACTGAAGCTTTCTTT. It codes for CASSLVGGVDTEAFF.

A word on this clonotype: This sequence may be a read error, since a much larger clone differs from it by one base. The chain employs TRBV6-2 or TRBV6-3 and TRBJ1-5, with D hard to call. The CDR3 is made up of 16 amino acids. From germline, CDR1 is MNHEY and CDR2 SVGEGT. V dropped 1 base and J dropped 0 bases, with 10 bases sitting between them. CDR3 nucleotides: TGTGCCAGCAGTTACTGTTCCAGCTATAGCAATCAGCCCCAGCATTTT. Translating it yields CASSYCSSYSNQPQHF.

The CDR3 spells CASSLGRVDGELFF. CDR3 DNA sequence: TGCGCCAGCAGCTTGGGCCGGGTCGACGGGGAGCTGTTTTTT. The chain couples TRBV5-1 to TRBJ2-2; D unclear. Germline-derived CDR1 and CDR2 are SGHRS and YFSETQ. The CDR3 is made up of 14 amino acids. The V end lost 0 bases, the J end lost 7 bases, and 10 bases lay between the germline ends.

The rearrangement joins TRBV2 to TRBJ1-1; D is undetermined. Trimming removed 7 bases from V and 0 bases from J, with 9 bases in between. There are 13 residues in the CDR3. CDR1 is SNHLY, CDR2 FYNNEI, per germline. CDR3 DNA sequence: TGTGCCAGCAAAACAAGCCTGAACACTGAAGCTTTCTTT. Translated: CASKTSLNTEAFF.

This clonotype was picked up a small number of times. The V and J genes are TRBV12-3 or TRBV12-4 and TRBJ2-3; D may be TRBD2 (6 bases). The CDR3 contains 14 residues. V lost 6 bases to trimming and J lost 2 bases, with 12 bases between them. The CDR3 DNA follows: TGTGCCAGCAGCGGGGGACCCATCACAGATACGCAGTATTTT. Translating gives CASSGGPITDTQYF.

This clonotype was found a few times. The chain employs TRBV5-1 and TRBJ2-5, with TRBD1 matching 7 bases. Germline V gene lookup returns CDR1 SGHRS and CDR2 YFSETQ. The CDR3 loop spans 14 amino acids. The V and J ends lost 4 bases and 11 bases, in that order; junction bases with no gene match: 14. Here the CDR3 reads CASSPGTAYNEQYF. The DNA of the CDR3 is TGCGCCAGCAGCCCCGGGACAGCATACAATGAGCAGTACTTC.

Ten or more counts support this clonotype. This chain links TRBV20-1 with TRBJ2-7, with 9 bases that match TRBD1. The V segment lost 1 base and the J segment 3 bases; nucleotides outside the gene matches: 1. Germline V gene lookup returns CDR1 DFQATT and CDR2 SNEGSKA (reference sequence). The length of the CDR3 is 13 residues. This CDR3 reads CSARGDRDYEQYF. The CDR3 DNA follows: TGCAGTGCTAGAGGGGACAGGGACTACGAGCAGTACTTC.

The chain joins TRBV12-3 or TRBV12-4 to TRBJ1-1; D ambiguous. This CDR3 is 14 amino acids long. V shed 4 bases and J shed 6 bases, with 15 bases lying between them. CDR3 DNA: TGTGCCAGCAGTTCCAACCGGGGAGGTTCTGAAGCTTTCTTT. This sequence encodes CASSSNRGGSEAFF.

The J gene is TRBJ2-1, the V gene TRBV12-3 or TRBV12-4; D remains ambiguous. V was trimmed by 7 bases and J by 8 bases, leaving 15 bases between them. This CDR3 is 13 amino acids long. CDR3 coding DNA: TGTGCCAGCAAACCTTCAACTATCTATGAGCAGTTCTTC. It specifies CASKPSTIYEQFF.

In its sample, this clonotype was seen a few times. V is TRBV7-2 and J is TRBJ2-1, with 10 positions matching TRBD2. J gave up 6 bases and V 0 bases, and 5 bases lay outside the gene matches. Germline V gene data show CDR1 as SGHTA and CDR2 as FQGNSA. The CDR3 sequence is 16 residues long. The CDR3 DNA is TGTGCCAGCAGCTTAGCGGCCAGCGGGGGGGTCAATGAGCAGTTCTTC. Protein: CASSLAASGGVNEQFF.

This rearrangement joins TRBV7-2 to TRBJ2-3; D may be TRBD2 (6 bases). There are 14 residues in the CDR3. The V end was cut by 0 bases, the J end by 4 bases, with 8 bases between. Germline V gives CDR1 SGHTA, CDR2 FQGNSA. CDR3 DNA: TGTGCCAGCAGCTTAGCGGAGGGGTCAGATACGCAGTATTTT. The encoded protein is CASSLAEGSDTQYF.

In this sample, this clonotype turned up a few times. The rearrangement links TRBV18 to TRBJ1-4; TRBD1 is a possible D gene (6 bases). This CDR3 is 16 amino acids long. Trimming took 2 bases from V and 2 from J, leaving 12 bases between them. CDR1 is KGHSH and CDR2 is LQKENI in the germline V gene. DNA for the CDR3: TGTGCCAGCTCACCAGCCGGGGGCGGCACTAATGAAAAACTGTTTTTT. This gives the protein CASSPAGGGTNEKLFF.

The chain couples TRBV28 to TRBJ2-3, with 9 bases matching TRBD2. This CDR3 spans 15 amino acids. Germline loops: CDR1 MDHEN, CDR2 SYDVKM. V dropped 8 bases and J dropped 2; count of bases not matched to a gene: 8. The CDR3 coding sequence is TGTGCCAGCCATCTAGCGGGGCAGAACACAGATACGCAGTATTTT. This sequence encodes CASHLAGQNTDTQYF.